The T cell receptor beta chain under discussion was sequenced for a study of blood T cells in healthy people across ages. Per-sample PBMC isolation yielded at least 7 million cells. Primed by a sample-barcoded 5' primer and a J-beta primer mix, a second PCR proceeded for 7 to 11 cycles. In TCRdb, the 5' RACE reads were re-called with MiXCR into one record per CDR3 protein. The sample consists of about 970,000 distinct CDR3 sequences, roughly half of them appearing once. The receptor's source is a woman aged 55 to 70 in good health. The sample comprised blood.

The CDR3 reads CASSIAGQGITGANVLTF. Written as DNA, the CDR3 is TGTGCCAGTAGTATCGCGGGACAGGGGATAACTGGGGCCAACGTCCTGACTTTC. The rearrangement joins TRBV19 to TRBJ2-6; TRBD1 matches at 10 bases. V shed 3 bases and J 2 bases; nucleotides not matched to a gene: 7. The CDR3 spans 18 residues. Germline CDR1 is LNHDA and CDR2 is SQIVND (reference sequence).